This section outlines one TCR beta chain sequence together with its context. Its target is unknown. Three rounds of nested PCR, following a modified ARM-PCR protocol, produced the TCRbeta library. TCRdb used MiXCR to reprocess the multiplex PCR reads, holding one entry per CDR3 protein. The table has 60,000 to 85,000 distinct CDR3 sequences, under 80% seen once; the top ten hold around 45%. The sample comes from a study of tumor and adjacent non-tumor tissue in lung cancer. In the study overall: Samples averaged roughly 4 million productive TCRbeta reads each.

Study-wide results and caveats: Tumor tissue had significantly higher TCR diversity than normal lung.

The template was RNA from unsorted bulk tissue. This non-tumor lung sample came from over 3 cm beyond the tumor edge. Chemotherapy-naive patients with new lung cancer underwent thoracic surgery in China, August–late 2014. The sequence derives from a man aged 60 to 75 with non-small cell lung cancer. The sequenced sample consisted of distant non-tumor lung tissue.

The CDR3 DNA is TGTGCCTCGCAGGGAACGACAAGTTATAATGATCGGTTCTTC. Translation: CASQGTTSYNDRFF. The chain recombines TRBV28 with TRBJ2-1; D possibly corresponds to TRBD1 (5 bases). Germline V gives CDR1 MDHEN, CDR2 SYDVKM. The CDR3 sequence is 14 residues long. The V end lost 11 bases, the J end lost 15 bases, and 29 bases lay between the germline ends.